This T cell receptor (beta chain) is drawn from a study of T-cell memory formation after mild COVID-19. Findings of the study overall: Whether second-wave clones peaking at day 37 were SARS-CoV-2 specific went unconfirmed. The appearance of some responding clones in pre-infection memory suggested that cross-reactive memory joined.

The ends were cut back, 0 bases at V and 3 bases at J, with 6 bases in the middle. The CDR3 extends over 14 amino acids. Germline loops: CDR1 SGHDT, CDR2 YYEEEE. Details on this clonotype: Its cognate antigen is unknown.

Sample barcodes and UMIs were carried by the TCR alpha and TCR beta cDNA libraries that 5'RACE generated with constant-segment primers. TCRdb redid the calling of the 5' RACE reads with MiXCR, one entry per CDR3 protein. The repertoire has roughly 160,000 distinct CDR3 sequences, 11% of them found once; the top ten carry approximately 3.4%. The rearrangement links TRBV5-6 to TRBJ2-2; no definite D call. The source of this sequence is a man younger than 35 who had mild COVID-19 (a few samples of this study predate the infection). Cell type and time point are not known. Sample: PBMCs or a T cell subset sorted from them (not recorded which). CDR3 protein: CASSLDRYTGELFF. The CDR3 DNA is TGTGCCAGCAGCTTGGACCGGTACACCGGGGAGCTGTTTTTT.